Listed below are T cell receptor beta chains from one sample, sequenced in a study of CD8 T cells in Susac syndrome. Using its own MiXCR run on the immunoSEQ multiplex PCR reads, TCRdb lists one record per CDR3 protein. The sample carries around 100,000 distinct CDR3 sequences, around 95% recorded once. The sequenced material came from CD8+ T cells from PBMCs. The receptors were gathered from a human donor with Susac syndrome. Both conserved end residues are part of each CDR3. The D gene is left open where the match is weak. Some rows have no size entry. The others give once, few or many, or a class for an expanded clone.

V	D	J	size	CDR3	DNA
TRBV7-9	-	TRBJ2-7	-	CASSPPGGRAVNF	TGTGCCAGCAGCCCCCCCGGCGGCAGGGCGGTGAACTTC
TRBV5-1	-	TRBJ2-7	-	CASSLEGGPGSGQYF	TGCGCCAGCAGCCTCGAGGGGGGACCCGGCAGCGGGCAGTACTTC
TRBV27	-	TRBJ1-2	-	CASSFTWGTNYGYTF	TGTGCCAGCAGTTTTACTTGGGGGACTAACTATGGCTACACCTTC
TRBV5-4	-	TRBJ2-3	-	CASSLESTDTQYF	TGTGCCAGCAGCTTGGAGAGCACAGATACGCAGTATTTT
TRBV4-2	-	TRBJ2-6	-	CASSQSRGNSGANVLTF	TGTGCCAGCAGCCAATCCAGGGGAAACTCTGGGGCCAACGTCCTGACTTTC
TRBV6-5	-	TRBJ2-5	-	CASTQGPQETQYF	TGTGCCAGCACCCAGGGCCCCCAAGAGACCCAGTACTTC
TRBV11-2	TRBD1	TRBJ1-6	-	CASSLDSGQKNSPLHF	TGTGCCAGCAGCTTAGATTCGGGACAGAAAAATTCACCCCTCCACTTT
TRBV9	TRBD2	TRBJ2-1	-	CASSVSGGAGEQFF	TGTGCCAGCAGCGTTAGCGGGGGGGCAGGGGAGCAGTTCTTC
TRBV25-1	-	TRBJ2-7	-	CASSELGPLEQYF	TGTGCCAGCAGTGAATTAGGCCCTCTCGAGCAGTACTTC
TRBV29-1	-	TRBJ1-1	-	CSVGGRGAPTEAFF	TGCAGCGTTGGGGGAAGGGGGGCACCGACTGAAGCTTTCTTT
TRBV2	-	TRBJ2-4	few	CASSGQGSNIQYF	TGTGCCAGCAGTGGGCAAGGTAGCAACATTCAGTACTTC
TRBV12-3/TRBV12-4	TRBD1	TRBJ2-7	-	CASSPTGNPTYEQYF	TGTGCCAGCAGTCCGACAGGGAACCCCACCTACGAGCAGTACTTC
TRBV20-1	-	TRBJ2-3	-	CSARGQLGDTQYF	TGCAGTGCTAGAGGCCAACTAGGGGATACGCAGTATTTT
TRBV11-2	TRBD1	TRBJ1-3	once	CASSSRDSGNTIYF	TGTGCCAGCAGCTCCAGGGACAGTGGAAACACCATATATTTT
TRBV5-4	-	TRBJ2-5	-	CASRTAGDGETQYF	TGTGCCAGCAGGACCGCGGGCGATGGGGAGACCCAGTACTTC
TRBV11-1	-	TRBJ2-7	-	CASSNSIYEQYF	TGTGCCAGCAGTAACAGCATCTACGAGCAGTACTTC
TRBV27	TRBD1	TRBJ1-5	-	CASSPTGPDQPQHF	TGTGCCAGCAGCCCGACAGGGCCCGATCAGCCCCAGCATTTT
TRBV20-1	-	TRBJ2-5	-	CSARGAPRRTSGGTRETQYF	TGCAGTGCTAGAGGAGCCCCTCGGCGGACTTCAGGAGGGACGAGGGAGACCCAGTACTTC
TRBV29-1	TRBD2	TRBJ2-1	-	CSVEDPSGRENNEQFF	TGCAGCGTTGAAGATCCTAGCGGGAGGGAGAACAATGAGCAGTTCTTC
TRBV15	-	TRBJ1-4	-	CATSRESAGAGEKLFF	TGTGCCACCAGCAGAGAAAGCGCAGGGGCAGGAGAAAAACTGTTTTTT
TRBV3-1	-	TRBJ2-1	-	CASSQDRGLRDNEQFF	TGTGCCAGCAGCCAAGATAGGGGACTGCGGGACAATGAGCAGTTCTTC
TRBV3-1	-	TRBJ1-4	-	CASSQRGTEKLFF	TGTGCCAGCAGCCAAAGAGGTACAGAAAAACTGTTTTTT
TRBV6-5	-	TRBJ1-1	-	CASSYSPGALRTEAFF	TGTGCCAGCAGTTACTCGCCAGGGGCCCTGCGCACTGAAGCTTTCTTT
TRBV12-3/TRBV12-4	TRBD1	TRBJ2-7	-	CASSPMDRGAGEQYF	TGTGCCAGCAGTCCTATGGACAGGGGGGCTGGGGAGCAGTACTTC
TRBV29-1	TRBD2	TRBJ2-1	-	CSGRTSGYNEQFF	TGCAGCGGGCGGACTAGCGGCTACAATGAGCAGTTCTTC
TRBV29-1	-	TRBJ1-2	-	CSVERGAHGYTF	TGCAGCGTTGAACGGGGGGCCCATGGCTACACCTTC
TRBV19	-	TRBJ1-5	-	CASMVGAVNSPQHF	TGTGCCAGTATGGTTGGAGCAGTTAATTCGCCCCAGCATTTT
TRBV2	TRBD2	TRBJ2-7	-	CASGSGGPYEQYF	TGTGCCAGCGGTAGCGGGGGTCCCTACGAGCAGTACTTC